Listed below are T cell receptor beta chains from one sample, sequenced in a study of metastatic and nonmetastatic thyroid tumors. MiXCR reprocessed the PCR reads for TCRdb. The table has about 15,000 clones, roughly 34% seen once. Sequencing was performed on tumor tissue. Receptors were obtained from a male donor with papillary thyroid cancer or a benign thyroid nodule (not recorded which). Some clones in this sample may be carry-over from other donors' samples. Both conserved end residues are part of each CDR3. D genes are given only for firm matches. Clone size is stated in some rows and not others, as once, few, many or a class when expanded.

V: TRBV7-8; J: TRBJ1-4; D: -; length: 15; size: many; CDR3: CASSLGDFGNEKLFF; DNA: TGTGCCAGCAGCTTAGGCGACTTTGGTAATGAAAAACTGTTTTTT
V: TRBV7-8; J: TRBJ1-5; D: -; length: 16; size: many; CDR3: CASSSRWDVYNQPQHF; DNA: TGTGCCAGCAGCTCCCGCTGGGACGTTTACAATCAGCCCCAGCATTTT
V: TRBV18; J: TRBJ1-5; D: TRBD1; length: 17; size: medium-sized; CDR3: CASSLGQAKGGNQPQHF; DNA: TGTGCCAGCTCCCTAGGACAGGCTAAAGGAGGCAATCAGCCCCAGCATTTT
V: TRBV20-1; J: TRBJ2-1; D: TRBD2; length: 14; size: -; CDR3: CSSRLAGGFVEQFF; DNA: TGCAGTTCTAGGTTAGCGGGAGGGTTTGTTGAGCAGTTCTTC
V: TRBV27; J: TRBJ2-4; D: -; length: 16; size: -; CDR3: CASSLIAGEGGNIQYF; DNA: TGTGCCAGCAGTTTAATCGCGGGGGAGGGGGGAAACATTCAGTACTTC
V: TRBV7-2; J: TRBJ2-1; D: -; length: 13; size: -; CDR3: CASSLERYNEQFF; DNA: TGTGCCAGCAGCTTAGAGAGGTACAATGAGCAGTTCTTC
V: TRBV20-1; J: TRBJ1-6; D: -; length: 12; size: many; CDR3: CSARDLSSPLHF; DNA: TGCAGTGCTAGAGATCTTAGTTCACCCCTCCACTTT
V: TRBV25-1; J: TRBJ2-5; D: TRBD1; length: 16; size: few; CDR3: CASRSSGTGGLETQYF; DNA: TGTGCCAGCAGATCCTCCGGGACAGGAGGATTGGAGACCCAGTACTTC
V: TRBV4-1; J: TRBJ1-2; D: -; length: 16; size: many; CDR3: CASSPGFDRYIYGYTF; DNA: TGCGCCAGCAGCCCAGGGTTTGACAGGTACATCTATGGCTACACCTTC
V: TRBV12-3/TRBV12-4; J: TRBJ1-4; D: -; length: 16; size: many; CDR3: CASTAPPGRRNEKLFF; DNA: TGTGCCAGCACCGCCCCGCCGGGACGGAGGAATGAAAAACTGTTTTTT
V: TRBV20-1; J: TRBJ2-7; D: -; length: 14; size: medium-sized; CDR3: CSARLGGAYYEQYF; DNA: TGCAGTGCTAGGTTGGGGGGGGCGTACTACGAGCAGTACTTC
V: TRBV11-2; J: TRBJ2-2; D: TRBD1; length: 15; size: -; CDR3: CASSFGTVVSWELFF; DNA: TGTGCCAGCAGCTTCGGGACAGTTGTAAGCTGGGAGCTGTTTTTT
V: TRBV28; J: TRBJ1-1; D: TRBD1; length: 15; size: -; CDR3: CASSYRGPGGTEALF; DNA: TGTGCCAGCAGCTACAGGGGGCCCGGAGGCACTGAAGCTTTGTTT
V: TRBV30; J: TRBJ1-4; D: -; length: 13; size: large; CDR3: CAWSFAVNEKLFF; DNA: TGTGCCTGGAGTTTTGCGGTTAATGAAAAACTGTTTTTT
V: TRBV27; J: TRBJ2-1; D: TRBD2; length: 16; size: -; CDR3: CASSLLGTSLGGEQFF; DNA: TGTGCCAGCAGTCTCCTCGGGACTAGCTTGGGCGGTGAGCAGTTCTTC
V: TRBV6-1; J: TRBJ2-7; D: -; length: 12; size: medium-sized; CDR3: CASSVWEYEQYF; DNA: TGTGCCAGCAGTGTATGGGAGTACGAGCAGTACTTC
V: TRBV28; J: TRBJ2-5; D: TRBD1; length: 16; size: many; CDR3: CASSLWGGQGGETQYF; DNA: TGTGCCAGCAGTTTATGGGGTGGACAGGGAGGAGAGACCCAGTACTTC
V: TRBV28; J: TRBJ2-2; D: TRBD1; length: 16; size: few; CDR3: CASTQGQGLGTGELFF; DNA: TGTGCCAGCACCCAAGGACAGGGGCTAGGCACCGGGGAGCTGTTTTTT
V: TRBV4-1; J: TRBJ2-7; D: TRBD2; length: 16; size: -; CDR3: CASSQSLAGTPYEQYF; DNA: TGCGCCAGCAGCCAATCCTTAGCGGGGACTCCCTACGAGCAGTACTTC
V: TRBV29-1; J: TRBJ2-5; D: TRBD2; length: 14; size: few; CDR3: CSVEKRELRETQYF; DNA: TGCAGCGTCGAGAAGCGGGAGTTAAGAGAGACCCAGTACTTC
V: TRBV6-4; J: TRBJ2-3; D: -; length: 14; size: -; CDR3: CVRGKPFFTDTQYF; DNA: TGTGTCCGCGGTAAACCATTTTTCACAGATACGCAGTATTTT
V: TRBV2; J: TRBJ2-2; D: -; length: 15; size: few; CDR3: CASRPGQLNTVELFF; DNA: TGTGCCAGCAGACCTGGACAGTTGAACACCGTGGAGCTGTTTTTT
V: TRBV13; J: TRBJ2-7; D: -; length: 16; size: medium-sized; CDR3: CASSLGRGASSYEQYF; DNA: TGTGCCAGCAGCTTAGGCCGGGGGGCCAGCTCCTACGAGCAGTACTTC
V: TRBV4-1; J: TRBJ1-3; D: TRBD1; length: 14; size: -; CDR3: CASSQGTGVNTIYF; DNA: TGCGCCAGCAGCCAAGGGACAGGCGTAAACACCATATATTTT
V: TRBV20-1; J: TRBJ1-2; D: TRBD1; length: 15; size: -; CDR3: CSARGTGTAFLGYTF; DNA: TGCAGTGCTAGAGGGACAGGGACAGCTTTTCTAGGCTACACCTTC
V: TRBV6-1; J: TRBJ2-7; D: -; length: 17; size: large; CDR3: CASRLSERQAISYEQYF; DNA: TGTGCCAGCAGACTGTCTGAACGACAGGCGATCTCCTACGAGCAGTACTTC
V: TRBV7-6; J: TRBJ2-7; D: TRBD1; length: 15; size: -; CDR3: CASSLPGQGALDQYF; DNA: TGTGCCAGCAGCTTACCTGGACAGGGGGCTCTCGATCAGTACTTC
V: TRBV12-3/TRBV12-4; J: TRBJ2-3; D: -; length: 16; size: few; CDR3: CASWGGISDSTDTQYF; DNA: TGTGCCAGCTGGGGGGGCATCAGCGACAGCACAGATACGCAGTATTTT
V: TRBV7-2; J: TRBJ2-1; D: TRBD2; length: 16; size: many; CDR3: CASSTSSGGPYNEQFF; DNA: TGTGCCAGCAGCACCTCTAGCGGGGGACCATACAATGAGCAGTTCTTC
V: TRBV6-1; J: TRBJ1-3; D: TRBD1; length: 14; size: many; CDR3: CASSEGTGGNTIYF; DNA: TGTGCCAGCAGTGAAGGGACAGGGGGAAACACCATATATTTT
V: TRBV14; J: TRBJ2-7; D: -; length: 14; size: many; CDR3: CASGRTRGSGEQYF; DNA: TGTGCCAGCGGTAGAACGCGGGGATCGGGTGAGCAGTACTTC
V: TRBV11-3; J: TRBJ1-1; D: TRBD1; length: 13; size: -; CDR3: CASSSDRGLEAFF; DNA: TGTGCCAGCAGCTCGGACAGGGGGCTGGAAGCTTTCTTT
V: TRBV6-5; J: TRBJ2-1; D: -; length: 16; size: once; CDR3: CARSYEVEGVRYEQFF; DNA: TGTGCCAGGAGTTACGAGGTAGAGGGAGTGAGGTATGAGCAGTTCTTC
V: TRBV6-1; J: TRBJ2-1; D: TRBD1; length: 13; size: -; CDR3: CASRETGGNEQFF; DNA: TGTGCCAGCAGGGAGACAGGGGGCAATGAGCAGTTCTTC